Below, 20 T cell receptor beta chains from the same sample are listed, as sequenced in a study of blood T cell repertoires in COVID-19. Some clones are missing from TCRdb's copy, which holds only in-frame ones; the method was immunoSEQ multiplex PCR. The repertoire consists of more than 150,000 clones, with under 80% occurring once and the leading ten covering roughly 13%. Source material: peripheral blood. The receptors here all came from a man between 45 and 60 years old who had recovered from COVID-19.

DNA for the CDR3: TGTGCCAGCAGCGGACTAGCGGAAGAGACCCAGTACTTC. It yields the protein CASSGLAEETQYF. The chain joins TRBV2 to TRBJ2-5; 10 bases are a match to TRBD2. This CDR3 is built from 13 residues. The V segment lost 6 bases and the J segment 3 bases; nucleotides outside the gene matches: 1. Germline-derived CDR1 and CDR2 are SNHLY and FYNNEI.

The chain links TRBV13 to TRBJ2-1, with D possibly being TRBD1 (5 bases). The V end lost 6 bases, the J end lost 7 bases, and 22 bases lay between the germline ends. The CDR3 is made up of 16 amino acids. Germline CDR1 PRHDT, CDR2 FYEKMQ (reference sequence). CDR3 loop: CASSYILGLVPNEQFF. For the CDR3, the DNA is TGTGCCAGCAGTTACATTCTGGGGCTAGTTCCGAATGAGCAGTTCTTC.

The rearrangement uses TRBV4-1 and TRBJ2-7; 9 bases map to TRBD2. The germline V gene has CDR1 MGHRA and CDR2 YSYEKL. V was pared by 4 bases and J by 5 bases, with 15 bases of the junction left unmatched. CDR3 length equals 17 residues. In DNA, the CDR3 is TGCGCCAGCAGCCCAAAGCGGGGGGCGTCTGGACGAAACGAGCAGTACTTC. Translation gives CASSPKRGASGRNEQYF.

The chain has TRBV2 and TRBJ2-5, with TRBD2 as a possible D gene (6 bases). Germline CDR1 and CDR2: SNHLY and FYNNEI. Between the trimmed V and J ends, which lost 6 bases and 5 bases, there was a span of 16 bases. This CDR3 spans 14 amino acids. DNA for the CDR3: TGTGCCAGCAGCCTTTTCGGGGGTGTGGAGACCCAGTACTTC. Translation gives CASSLFGGVETQYF.

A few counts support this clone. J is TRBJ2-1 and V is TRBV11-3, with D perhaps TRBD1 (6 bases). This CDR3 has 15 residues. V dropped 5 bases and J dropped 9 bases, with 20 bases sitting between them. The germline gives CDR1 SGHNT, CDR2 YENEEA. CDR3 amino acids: CASSRRDTSWGEQFF. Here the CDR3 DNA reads TGTGCCAGCAGCCGCCGGGACACCTCCTGGGGTGAGCAGTTCTTC. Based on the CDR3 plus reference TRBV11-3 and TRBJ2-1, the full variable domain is EAGVVQSPRYKIIEKKQPVAFWCNPISGHNTLYWYLQNLGQGPELLIRYENEEAVDDSQLPKDRFSAERLKGVDSTLKIQPAELGDSAVYLCASSRRDTSWGEQFFGPGTRLTVL.

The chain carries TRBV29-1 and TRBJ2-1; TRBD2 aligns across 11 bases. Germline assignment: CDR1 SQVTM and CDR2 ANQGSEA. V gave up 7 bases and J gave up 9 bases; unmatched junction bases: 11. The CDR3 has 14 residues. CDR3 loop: CSGRLAGLGGEQFF. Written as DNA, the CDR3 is TGCAGCGGGAGACTAGCGGGACTGGGGGGTGAGCAGTTCTTC.

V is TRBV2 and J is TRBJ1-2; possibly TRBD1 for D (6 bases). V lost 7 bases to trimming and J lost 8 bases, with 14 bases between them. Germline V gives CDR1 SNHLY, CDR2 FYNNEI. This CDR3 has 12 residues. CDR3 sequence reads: CASTGQPGGYTF. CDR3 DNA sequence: TGTGCCAGCACCGGACAGCCGGGAGGCTACACCTTC.

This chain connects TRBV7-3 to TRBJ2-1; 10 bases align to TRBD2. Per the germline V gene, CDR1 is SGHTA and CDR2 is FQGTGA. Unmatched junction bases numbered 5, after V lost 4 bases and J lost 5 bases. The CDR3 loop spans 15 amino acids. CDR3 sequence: CASSSSLAGNNEQFF. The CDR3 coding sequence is TGTGCCAGCAGCTCCTCACTAGCGGGGAACAATGAGCAGTTCTTC.

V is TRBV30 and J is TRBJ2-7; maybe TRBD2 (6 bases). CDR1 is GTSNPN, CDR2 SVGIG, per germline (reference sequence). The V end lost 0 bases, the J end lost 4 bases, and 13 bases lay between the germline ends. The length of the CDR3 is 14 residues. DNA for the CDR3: TGTGCCTGGAGTGTAGGGACTGCTTTTTACGAGCAGTACTTC. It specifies CAWSVGTAFYEQYF.

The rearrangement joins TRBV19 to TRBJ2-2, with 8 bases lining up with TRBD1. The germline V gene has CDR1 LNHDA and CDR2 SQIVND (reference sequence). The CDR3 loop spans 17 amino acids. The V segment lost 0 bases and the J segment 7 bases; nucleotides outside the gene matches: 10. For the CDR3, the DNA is TGTGCCAGTAGTATAGACGGTGGGCAGGGGGCCATCGGGGAGCTGTTTTTT. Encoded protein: CASSIDGGQGAIGELFF.

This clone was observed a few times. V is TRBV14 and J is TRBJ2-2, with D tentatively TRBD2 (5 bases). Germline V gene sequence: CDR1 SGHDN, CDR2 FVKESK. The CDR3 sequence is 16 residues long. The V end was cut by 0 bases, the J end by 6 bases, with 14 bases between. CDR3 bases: TGTGCCAGCAGCCAAGATCGGAACTTGCGGGCCGGGGAGCTGTTTTTT. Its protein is CASSQDRNLRAGELFF.

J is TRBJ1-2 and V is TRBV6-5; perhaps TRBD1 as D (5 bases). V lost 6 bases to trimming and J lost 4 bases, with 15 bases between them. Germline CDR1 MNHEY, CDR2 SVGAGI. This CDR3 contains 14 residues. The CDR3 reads CASSPGSGSYGYTF. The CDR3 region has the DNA TGTGCCAGCAGCCCCGGTTCAGGGTCCTATGGCTACACCTTC.

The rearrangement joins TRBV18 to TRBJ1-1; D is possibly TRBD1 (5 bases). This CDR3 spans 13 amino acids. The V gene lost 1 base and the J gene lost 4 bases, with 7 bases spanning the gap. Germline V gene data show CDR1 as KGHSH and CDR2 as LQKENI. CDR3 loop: CASSPQGSTEAFF. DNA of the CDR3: TGTGCCAGCTCACCACAGGGGTCCACTGAAGCTTTCTTT.

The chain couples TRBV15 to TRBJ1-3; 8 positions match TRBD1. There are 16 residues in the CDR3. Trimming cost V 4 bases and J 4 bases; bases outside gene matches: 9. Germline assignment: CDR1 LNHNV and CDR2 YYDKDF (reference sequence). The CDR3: CATSIHQGASGNTIYF. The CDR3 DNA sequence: TGTGCCACCAGCATCCATCAGGGGGCTTCCGGAAACACCATATATTTT.

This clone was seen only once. Here the CDR3 DNA reads TGCGCCAGCAGCGTATCACAGGGCTCTGGAAACACCATATATTTT. Encoded protein: CASSVSQGSGNTIYF. The chain is built from TRBV5-1 and TRBJ1-3, with D perhaps matching TRBD1 (6 bases). The germline CDR1 and CDR2 sequences are SGHRS and YFSETQ. The length of the CDR3 is 15 residues. Trimming pared 4 bases from V and 0 bases from J, leaving 11 bases between.

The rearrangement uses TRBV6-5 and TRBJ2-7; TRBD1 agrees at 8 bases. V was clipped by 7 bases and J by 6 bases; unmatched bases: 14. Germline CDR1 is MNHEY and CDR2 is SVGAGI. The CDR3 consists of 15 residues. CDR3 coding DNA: TGTGCCAGCACCGAGAGGTCCCAGGGGGCTGGCGAGCAGTACTTC. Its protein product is CASTERSQGAGEQYF.

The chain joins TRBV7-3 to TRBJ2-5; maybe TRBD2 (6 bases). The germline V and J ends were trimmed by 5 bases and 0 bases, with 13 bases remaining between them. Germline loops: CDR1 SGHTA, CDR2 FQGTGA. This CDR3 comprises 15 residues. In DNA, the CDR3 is TGTGCCAGCAGCCCTTCGGGAGCGGACCAAGAGACCCAGTACTTC. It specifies CASSPSGADQETQYF.

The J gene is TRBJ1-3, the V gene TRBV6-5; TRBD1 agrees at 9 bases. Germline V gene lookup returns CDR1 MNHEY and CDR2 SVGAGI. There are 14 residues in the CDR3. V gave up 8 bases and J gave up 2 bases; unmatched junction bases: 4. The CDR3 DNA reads TGTGCCAGCGCGAGACAGGGGGCTGGAAACACCATATATTTT. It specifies CASARQGAGNTIYF.

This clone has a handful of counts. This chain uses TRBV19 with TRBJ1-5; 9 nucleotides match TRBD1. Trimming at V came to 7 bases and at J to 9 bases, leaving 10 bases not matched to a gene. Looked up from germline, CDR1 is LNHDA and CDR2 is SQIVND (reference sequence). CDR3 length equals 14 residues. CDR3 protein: CASTPGQGVRPQHF. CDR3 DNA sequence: TGTGCCAGTACCCCGGGACAGGGTGTTCGGCCCCAGCATTTT.

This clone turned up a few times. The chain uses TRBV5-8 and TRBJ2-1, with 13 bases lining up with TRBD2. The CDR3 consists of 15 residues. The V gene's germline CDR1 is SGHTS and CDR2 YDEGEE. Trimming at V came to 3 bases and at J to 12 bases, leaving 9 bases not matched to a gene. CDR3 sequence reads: CASSSGLAGDMRQFF. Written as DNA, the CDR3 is TGTGCCAGCAGCTCTGGACTAGCGGGAGATATGCGGCAGTTCTTC.